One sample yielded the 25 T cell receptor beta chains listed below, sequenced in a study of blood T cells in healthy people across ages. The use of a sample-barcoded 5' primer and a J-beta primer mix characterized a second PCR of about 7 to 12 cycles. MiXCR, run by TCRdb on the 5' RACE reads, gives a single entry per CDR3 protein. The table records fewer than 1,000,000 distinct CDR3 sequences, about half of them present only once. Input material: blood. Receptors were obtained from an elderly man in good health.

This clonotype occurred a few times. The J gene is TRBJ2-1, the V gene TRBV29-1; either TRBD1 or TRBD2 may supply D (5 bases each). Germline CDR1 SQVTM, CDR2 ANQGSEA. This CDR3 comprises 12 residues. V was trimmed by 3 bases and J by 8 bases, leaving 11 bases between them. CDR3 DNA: TGCAGCGTTGATAAGGGGAGAGATGAGCAGTTCTTC. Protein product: CSVDKGRDEQFF.

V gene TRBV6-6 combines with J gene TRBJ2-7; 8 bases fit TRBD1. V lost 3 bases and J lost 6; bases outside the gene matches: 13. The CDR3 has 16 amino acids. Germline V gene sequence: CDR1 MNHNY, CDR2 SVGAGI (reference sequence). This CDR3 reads CASSYSGGDRGGEQYF. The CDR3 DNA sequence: TGTGCCAGCAGTTATTCAGGCGGAGACAGGGGAGGCGAGCAGTACTTC.

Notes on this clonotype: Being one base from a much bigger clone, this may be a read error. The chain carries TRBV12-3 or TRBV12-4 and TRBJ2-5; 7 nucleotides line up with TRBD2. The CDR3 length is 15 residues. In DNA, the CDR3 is TGTACCAGCAGTTTAGAAGTTAGCGGGTTTGAGACCCAGTACTTC. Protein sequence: CTSSLEVSGFETQYF.

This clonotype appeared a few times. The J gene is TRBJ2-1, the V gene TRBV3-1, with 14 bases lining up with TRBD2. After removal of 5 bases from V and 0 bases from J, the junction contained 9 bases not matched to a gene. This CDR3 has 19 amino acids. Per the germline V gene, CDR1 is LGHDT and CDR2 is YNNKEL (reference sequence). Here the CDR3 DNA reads TGTGCCAGCAGCTTCAGACTAGCGGGAGGGCTAAGCTCCTACAATGAGCAGTTCTTC. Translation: CASSFRLAGGLSSYNEQFF.

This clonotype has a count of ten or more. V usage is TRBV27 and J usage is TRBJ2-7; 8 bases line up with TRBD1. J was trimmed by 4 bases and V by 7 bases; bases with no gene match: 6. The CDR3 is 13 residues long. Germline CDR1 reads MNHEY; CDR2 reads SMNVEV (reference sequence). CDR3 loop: CASTMDRAYEQYF. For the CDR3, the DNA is TGTGCCAGCACTATGGACAGGGCTTACGAGCAGTACTTC.

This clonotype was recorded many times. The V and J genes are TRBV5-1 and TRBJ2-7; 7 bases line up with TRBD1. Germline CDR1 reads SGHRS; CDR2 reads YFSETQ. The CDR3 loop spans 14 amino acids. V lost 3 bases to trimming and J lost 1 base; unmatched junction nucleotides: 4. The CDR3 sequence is CASSSGTASYEQYF. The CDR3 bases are TGCGCCAGCAGCTCCGGGACAGCTTCCTACGAGCAGTACTTC.

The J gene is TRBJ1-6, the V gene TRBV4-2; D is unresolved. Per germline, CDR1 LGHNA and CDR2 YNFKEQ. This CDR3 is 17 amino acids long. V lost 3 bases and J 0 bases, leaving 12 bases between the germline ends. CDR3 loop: CASSQDEESSYNSPLHF. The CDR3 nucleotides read TGTGCCAGCAGCCAGGATGAAGAGAGCTCCTATAATTCACCCCTCCACTTT.

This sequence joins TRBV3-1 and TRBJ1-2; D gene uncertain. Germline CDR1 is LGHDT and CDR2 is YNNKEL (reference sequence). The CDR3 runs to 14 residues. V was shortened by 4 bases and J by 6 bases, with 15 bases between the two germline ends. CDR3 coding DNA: TGTGCCAGCAGCCCTCCACTGGCAATTAATGGCTACACCTTC. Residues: CASSPPLAINGYTF.

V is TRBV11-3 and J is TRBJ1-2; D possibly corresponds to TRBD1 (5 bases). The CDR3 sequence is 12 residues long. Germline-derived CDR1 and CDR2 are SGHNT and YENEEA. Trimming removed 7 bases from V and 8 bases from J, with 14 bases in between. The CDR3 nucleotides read TGTGCCAGCACTAACGCATGGGGCGGCTACACCTTC. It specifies CASTNAWGGYTF.

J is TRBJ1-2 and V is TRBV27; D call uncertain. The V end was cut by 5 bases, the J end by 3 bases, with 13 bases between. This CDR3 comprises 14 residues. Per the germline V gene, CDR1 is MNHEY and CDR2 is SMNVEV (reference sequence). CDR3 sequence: CASSRPVAYYGYTF. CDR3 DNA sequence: TGTGCCAGCAGTCGTCCCGTGGCCTACTATGGCTACACCTTC.

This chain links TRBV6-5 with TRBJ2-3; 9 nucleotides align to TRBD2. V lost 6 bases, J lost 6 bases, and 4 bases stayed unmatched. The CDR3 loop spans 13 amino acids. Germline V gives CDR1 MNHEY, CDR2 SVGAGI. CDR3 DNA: TGTGCCAGCAGCATAGCGGGGGACGATACGCAGTATTTT. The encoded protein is CASSIAGDDTQYF.

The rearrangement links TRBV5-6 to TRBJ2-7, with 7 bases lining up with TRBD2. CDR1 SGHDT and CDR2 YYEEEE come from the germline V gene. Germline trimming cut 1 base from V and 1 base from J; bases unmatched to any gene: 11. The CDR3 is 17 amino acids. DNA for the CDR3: TGTGCCAGCAGCTTGAGCGGGGCGGCGGGGAGTTCCTACGAGCAGTACTTC. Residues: CASSLSGAAGSSYEQYF.

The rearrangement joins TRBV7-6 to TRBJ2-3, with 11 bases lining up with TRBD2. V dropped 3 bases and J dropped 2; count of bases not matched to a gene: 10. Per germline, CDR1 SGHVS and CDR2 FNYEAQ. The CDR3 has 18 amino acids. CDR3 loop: CASSFRPGLAGNTDTQYF. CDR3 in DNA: TGTGCCAGCAGCTTTAGGCCCGGACTAGCGGGTAACACAGATACGCAGTATTTT.

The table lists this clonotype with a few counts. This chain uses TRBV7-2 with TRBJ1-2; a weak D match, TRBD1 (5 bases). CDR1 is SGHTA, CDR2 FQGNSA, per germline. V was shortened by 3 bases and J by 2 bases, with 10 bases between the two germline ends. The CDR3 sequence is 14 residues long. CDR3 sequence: CASSFSQGNYGYTF. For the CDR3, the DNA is TGTGCCAGCAGCTTTTCCCAGGGAAACTATGGCTACACCTTC.

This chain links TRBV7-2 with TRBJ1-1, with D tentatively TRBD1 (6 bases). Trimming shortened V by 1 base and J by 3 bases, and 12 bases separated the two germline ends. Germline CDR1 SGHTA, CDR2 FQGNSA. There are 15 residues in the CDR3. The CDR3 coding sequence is TGTGCCAGCAGCTTAGAAGGGGGACCGGACACTGAAGCTTTCTTT. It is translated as CASSLEGGPDTEAFF.

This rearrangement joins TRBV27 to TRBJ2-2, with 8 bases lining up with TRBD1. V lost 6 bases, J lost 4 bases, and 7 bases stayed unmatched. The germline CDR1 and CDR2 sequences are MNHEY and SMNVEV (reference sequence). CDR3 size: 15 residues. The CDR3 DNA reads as TGTGCCAGCAGGCCTAGACAGGGGTTCACCGGGGAGCTGTTTTTT. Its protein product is CASRPRQGFTGELFF.

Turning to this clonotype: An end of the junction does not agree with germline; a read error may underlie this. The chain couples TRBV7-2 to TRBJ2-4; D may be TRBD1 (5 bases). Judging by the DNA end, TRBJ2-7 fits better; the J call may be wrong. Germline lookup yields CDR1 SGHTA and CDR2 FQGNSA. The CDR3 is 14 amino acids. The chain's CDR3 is CAGSLSREAYEQYF. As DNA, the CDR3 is TGTGCCGGCAGCTTAAGCAGGGAAGCCTACGAGCAGTACTTC.

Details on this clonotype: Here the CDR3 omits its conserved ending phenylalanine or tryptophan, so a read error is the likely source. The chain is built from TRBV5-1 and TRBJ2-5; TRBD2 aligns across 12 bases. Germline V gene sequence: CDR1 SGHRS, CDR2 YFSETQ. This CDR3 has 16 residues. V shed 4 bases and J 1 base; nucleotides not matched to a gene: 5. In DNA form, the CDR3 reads TGCGCCAGCAGCGAACTAGCGGGAGGCCCCCAAGAGACCCAGTACTAC. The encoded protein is CASSELAGGPQETQYY.

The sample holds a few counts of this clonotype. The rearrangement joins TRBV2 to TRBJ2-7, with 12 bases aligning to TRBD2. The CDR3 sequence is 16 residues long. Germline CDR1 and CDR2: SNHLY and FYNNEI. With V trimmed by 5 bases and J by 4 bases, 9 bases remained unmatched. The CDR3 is CASSPTSGRIRYEQYF. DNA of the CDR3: TGTGCCAGCAGTCCGACTAGCGGGAGAATTCGGTACGAGCAGTACTTC. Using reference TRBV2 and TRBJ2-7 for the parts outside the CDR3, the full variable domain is EPEVTQTPSHQVTQMGQEVILRCVPISNHLYFYWYRQILGQKVEFLVSFYNNEISEKSEIFDDQFSVERPDGSNFTLKIRSTKLEDSAMYFCASSPTSGRIRYEQYFGPGTRLTVT.

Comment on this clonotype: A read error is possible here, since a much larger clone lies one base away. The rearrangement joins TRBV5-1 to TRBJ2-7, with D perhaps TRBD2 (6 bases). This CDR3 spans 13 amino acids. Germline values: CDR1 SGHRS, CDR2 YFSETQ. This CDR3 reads CASSPGTDYVQYF. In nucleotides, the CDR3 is TGCGCCAGCAGCCCTGGGACGGACTACGTGCAGTACTTC.

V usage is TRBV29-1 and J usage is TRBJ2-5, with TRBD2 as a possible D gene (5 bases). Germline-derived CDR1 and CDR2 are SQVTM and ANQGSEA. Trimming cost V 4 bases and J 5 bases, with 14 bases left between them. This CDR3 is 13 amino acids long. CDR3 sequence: CSVGGSLVETQYF. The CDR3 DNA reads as TGCAGCGTTGGTGGGAGCTTGGTTGAGACCCAGTACTTC.

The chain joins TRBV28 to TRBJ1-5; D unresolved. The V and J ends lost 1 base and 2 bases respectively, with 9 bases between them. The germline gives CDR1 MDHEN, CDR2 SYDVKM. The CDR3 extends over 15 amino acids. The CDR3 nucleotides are TGTGCCAGCAGTTTATTAACGGGAGGCAATCAGCCCCAGCATTTT. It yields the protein CASSLLTGGNQPQHF.

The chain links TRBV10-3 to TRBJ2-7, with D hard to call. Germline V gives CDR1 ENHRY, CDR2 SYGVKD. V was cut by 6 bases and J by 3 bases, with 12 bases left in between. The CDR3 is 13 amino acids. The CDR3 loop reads CAISQEMDYEQYF. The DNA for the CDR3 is TGTGCCATCAGCCAGGAGATGGACTACGAGCAGTACTTC.

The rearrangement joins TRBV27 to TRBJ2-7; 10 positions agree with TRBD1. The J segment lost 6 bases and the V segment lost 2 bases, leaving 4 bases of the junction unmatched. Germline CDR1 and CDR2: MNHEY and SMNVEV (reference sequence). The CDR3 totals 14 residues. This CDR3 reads CASSLTGTGVEQYF. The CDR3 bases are TGTGCCAGCAGTTTAACCGGGACAGGGGTCGAGCAGTACTTC.

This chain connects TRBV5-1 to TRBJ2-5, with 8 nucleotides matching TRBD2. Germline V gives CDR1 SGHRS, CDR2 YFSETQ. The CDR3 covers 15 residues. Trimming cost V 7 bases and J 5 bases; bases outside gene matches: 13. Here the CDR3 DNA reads TGCGCCAGCCGGAGACTAGCGATTGCTGGGGAGACCCAGTACTTC. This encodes CASRRLAIAGETQYF.